This TCR beta chain emerged from a study of shared clonotypes between healthy human individuals. General study findings and limits: The study drew on few donors, limiting represented genetic and exposure-history diversity. Larger richness was generally estimated for naive than memory subsets. Roughly 4.6% of naive CD4 clonotypes were common to a handful of donors. Large sequencing depth failed to make sorted-subset sequencing complete, rarefaction showed.

As concerns this clone: No antigen is known for it. This same CDR3 is encoded by further DNA sequences in the sample.

Libraries were prepared by immunoSEQ multiplex PCR; TCRdb keeps only in-frame clonotypes and omits some of them. This table holds about a million clones, approximately 76% found once. Germline-derived CDR1 and CDR2 are MNHNY and SVGAGI (reference sequence). The CDR3 is 11 amino acids. V shed 5 bases and J shed 3 bases, with 3 bases lying between them. This receptor was taken from a man younger than 35 in good health. The V gene is TRBV6-6, the J gene TRBJ2-3, with D hard to call. Sequencing was done on a sample of memory CD4+ T cells sorted from blood. The subset: CD45RA-negative fraction. Here the CDR3 reads CASSRTDTQYF. CDR3 DNA: TGTGCCAGCAGTCGGACAGATACGCAGTATTTT.